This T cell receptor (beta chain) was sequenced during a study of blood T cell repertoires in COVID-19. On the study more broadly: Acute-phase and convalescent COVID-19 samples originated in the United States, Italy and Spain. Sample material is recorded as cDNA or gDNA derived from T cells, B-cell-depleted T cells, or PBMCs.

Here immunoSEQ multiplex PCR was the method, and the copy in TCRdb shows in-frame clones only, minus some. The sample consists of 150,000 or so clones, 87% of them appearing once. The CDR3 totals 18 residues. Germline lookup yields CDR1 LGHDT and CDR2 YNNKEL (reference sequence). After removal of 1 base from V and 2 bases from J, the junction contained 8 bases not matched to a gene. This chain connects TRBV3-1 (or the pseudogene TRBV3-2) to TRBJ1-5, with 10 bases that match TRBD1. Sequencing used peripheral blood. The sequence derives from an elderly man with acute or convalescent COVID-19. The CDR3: CASSQVPTGGSGNQPQHF. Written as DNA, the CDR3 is TGTGCCAGCAGCCAAGTACCGACAGGGGGCAGTGGCAATCAGCCCCAGCATTTT.